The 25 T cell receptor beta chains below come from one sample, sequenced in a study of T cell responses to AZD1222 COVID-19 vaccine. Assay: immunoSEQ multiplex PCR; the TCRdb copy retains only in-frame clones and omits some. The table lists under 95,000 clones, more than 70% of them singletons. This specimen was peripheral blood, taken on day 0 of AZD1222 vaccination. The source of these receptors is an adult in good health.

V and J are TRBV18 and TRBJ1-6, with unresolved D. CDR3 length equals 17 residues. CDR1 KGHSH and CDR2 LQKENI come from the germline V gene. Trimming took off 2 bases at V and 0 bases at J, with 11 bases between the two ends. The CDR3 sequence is CASSPVGTSSYNSPLHF. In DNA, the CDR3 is TGTGCCAGCTCACCAGTCGGAACGAGCTCCTATAATTCACCCCTCCACTTT.

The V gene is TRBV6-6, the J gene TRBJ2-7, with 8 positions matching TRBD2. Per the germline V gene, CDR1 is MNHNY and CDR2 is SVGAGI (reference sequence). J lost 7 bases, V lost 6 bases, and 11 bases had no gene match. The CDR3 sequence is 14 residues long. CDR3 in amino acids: CASSLLLAEGEQYF. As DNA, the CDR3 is TGTGCCAGCAGCCTACTACTAGCGGAAGGAGAGCAGTACTTC.

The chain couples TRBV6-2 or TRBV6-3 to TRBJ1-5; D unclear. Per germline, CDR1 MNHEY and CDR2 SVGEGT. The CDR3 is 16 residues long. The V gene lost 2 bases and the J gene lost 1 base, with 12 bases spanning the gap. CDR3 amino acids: CASSYTPDTSNQPQHF. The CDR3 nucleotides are TGTGCCAGCAGTTACACCCCCGACACGAGCAATCAGCCCCAGCATTTT.

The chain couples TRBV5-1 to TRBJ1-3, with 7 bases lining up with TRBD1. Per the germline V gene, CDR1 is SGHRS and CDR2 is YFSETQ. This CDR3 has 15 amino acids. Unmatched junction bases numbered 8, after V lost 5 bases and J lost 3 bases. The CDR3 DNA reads TGCGCCAGCAGATCGACAGGGAACAGTGGAAACACCATATATTTT. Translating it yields CASRSTGNSGNTIYF.

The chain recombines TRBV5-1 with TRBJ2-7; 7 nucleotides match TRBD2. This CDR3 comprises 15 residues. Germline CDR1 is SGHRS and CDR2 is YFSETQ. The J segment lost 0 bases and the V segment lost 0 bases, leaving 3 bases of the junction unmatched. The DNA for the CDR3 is TGCGCCAGCAGCTTGGTGCCTAGCGGCTCCTACGAGCAGTACTTC. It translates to CASSLVPSGSYEQYF. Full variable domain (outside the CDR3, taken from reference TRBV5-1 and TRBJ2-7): KAGVTQTPRYLIKTRGQQVTLSCSPISGHRSVSWYQQTPGQGLQFLFEYFSETQRNKGNFPGRFSGRQFSNSRSEMNVSTLELGDSALYLCASSLVPSGSYEQYFGPGTRLTVT.

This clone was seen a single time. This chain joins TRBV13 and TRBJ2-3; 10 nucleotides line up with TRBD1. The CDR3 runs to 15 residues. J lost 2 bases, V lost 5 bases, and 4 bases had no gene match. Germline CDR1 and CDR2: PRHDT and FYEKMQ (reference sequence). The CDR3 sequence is CASSDRGPATDTQYF. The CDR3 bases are TGTGCCAGCAGCGACAGGGGGCCGGCCACAGATACGCAGTATTTT.

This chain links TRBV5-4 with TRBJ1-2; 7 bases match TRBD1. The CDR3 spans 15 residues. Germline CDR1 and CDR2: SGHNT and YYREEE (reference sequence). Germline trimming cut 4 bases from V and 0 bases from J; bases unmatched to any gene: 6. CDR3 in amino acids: CASSPPGQTNYGYTF. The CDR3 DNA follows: TGTGCCAGCAGCCCGCCGGGACAGACTAACTATGGCTACACCTTC.

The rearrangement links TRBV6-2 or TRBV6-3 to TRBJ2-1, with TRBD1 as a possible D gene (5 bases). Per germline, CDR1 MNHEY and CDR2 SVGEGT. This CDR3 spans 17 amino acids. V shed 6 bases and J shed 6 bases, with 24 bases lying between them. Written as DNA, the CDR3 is TGTGCCAGCAGCCTGGACACTGGCCCAATCGGCCCCAATGAGCAGTTCTTC. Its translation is CASSLDTGPIGPNEQFF.

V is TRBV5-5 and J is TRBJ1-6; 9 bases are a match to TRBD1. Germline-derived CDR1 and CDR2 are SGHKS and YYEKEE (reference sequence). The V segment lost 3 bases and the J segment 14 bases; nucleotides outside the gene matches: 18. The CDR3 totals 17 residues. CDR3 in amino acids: CASSSNYLDRGNLALHF. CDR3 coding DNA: TGTGCCAGCAGCTCCAATTATCTGGACAGGGGAAATCTGGCCCTCCACTTT. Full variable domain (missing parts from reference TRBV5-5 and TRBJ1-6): DAGVTQSPTHLIKTRGQQVTLRCSPISGHKSVSWYQQVLGQGPQFIFQYYEKEERGRGNFPDRFSARQFPNYSSELNVNALLLGDSALYLCASSSNYLDRGNLALHFGNGTRLTVT.

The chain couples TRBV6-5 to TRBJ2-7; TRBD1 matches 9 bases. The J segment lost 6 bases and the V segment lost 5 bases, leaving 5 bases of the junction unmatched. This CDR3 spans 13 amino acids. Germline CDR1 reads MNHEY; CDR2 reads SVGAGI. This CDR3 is CASSRDRVGEQYF. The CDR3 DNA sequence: TGTGCCAGCAGTCGGGACAGGGTTGGCGAGCAGTACTTC.

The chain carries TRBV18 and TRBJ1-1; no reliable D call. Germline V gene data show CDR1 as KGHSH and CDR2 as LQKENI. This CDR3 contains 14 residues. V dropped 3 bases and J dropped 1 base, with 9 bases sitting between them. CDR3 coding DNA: TGTGCCAGCTCACCGTTAGGACCGAACACTGAAGCTTTCTTT. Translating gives CASSPLGPNTEAFF. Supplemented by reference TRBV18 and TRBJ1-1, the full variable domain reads NAGVMQNPRHLVRRRGQEARLRCSPMKGHSHVYWYRQLPEEGLKFMVYLQKENIIDESGMPKERFSAEFPKEGPSILRIQQVVRGDSAAYFCASSPLGPNTEAFFGQGTRLTVV.

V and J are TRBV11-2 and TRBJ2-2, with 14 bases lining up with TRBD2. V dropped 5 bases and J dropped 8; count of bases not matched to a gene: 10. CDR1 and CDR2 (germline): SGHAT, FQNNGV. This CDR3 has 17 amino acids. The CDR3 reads CASSPHPGLAGDGELFF. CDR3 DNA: TGTGCCAGCAGCCCCCATCCGGGACTAGCGGGAGATGGGGAGCTGTTTTTT. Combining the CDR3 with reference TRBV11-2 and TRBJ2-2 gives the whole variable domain EAGVAQSPRYKIIEKRQSVAFWCNPISGHATLYWYQQILGQGPKLLIQFQNNGVVDDSQLPKDRFSAERLKGVDSTLKIQPAKLEDSAVYLCASSPHPGLAGDGELFFGEGSRLTVL.

The chain's CDR3 is CASSPGIPNTEAFF. CDR3 DNA sequence: TGTGCCAGCTCACCAGGGATCCCGAACACTGAAGCTTTCTTT. This sequence joins TRBV18 and TRBJ1-1, with D hard to call. V was cut by 2 bases and J by 1 base, with 8 bases left in between. Germline CDR1 KGHSH, CDR2 LQKENI. The CDR3 sequence is 14 residues long. Full variable domain (missing parts from reference TRBV18 and TRBJ1-1): NAGVMQNPRHLVRRRGQEARLRCSPMKGHSHVYWYRQLPEEGLKFMVYLQKENIIDESGMPKERFSAEFPKEGPSILRIQQVVRGDSAAYFCASSPGIPNTEAFFGQGTRLTVV.

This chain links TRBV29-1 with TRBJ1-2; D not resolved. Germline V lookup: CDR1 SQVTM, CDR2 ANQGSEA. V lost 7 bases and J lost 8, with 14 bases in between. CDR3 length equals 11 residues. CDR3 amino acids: CSARTVLGYTF. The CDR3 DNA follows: TGCAGCGCTCGGACGGTATTGGGCTACACCTTC.

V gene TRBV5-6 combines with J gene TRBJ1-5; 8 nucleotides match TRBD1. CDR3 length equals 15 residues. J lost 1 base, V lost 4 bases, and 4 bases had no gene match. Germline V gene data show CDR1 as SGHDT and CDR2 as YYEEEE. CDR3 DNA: TGTGCCAGCAGCAGACAGGGGACGAGCAATCAGCCCCAGCATTTT. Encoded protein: CASSRQGTSNQPQHF.

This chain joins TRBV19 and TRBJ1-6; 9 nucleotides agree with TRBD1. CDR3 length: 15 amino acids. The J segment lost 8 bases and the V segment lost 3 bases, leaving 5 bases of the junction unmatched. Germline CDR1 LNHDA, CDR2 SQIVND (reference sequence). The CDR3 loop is CASSMKGQGYSPLHF. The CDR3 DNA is TGTGCCAGTAGTATGAAGGGACAGGGATATTCACCCCTCCACTTT.

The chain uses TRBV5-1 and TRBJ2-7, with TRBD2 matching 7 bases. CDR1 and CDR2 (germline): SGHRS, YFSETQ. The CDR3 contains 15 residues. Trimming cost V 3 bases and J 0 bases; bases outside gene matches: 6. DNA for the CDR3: TGCGCCAGCAGCTGGGGAGGGCTGAGCTCCTACGAGCAGTACTTC. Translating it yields CASSWGGLSSYEQYF.

CDR3 in amino acids: CATSRSGGLAGGPGGYNEQFF. The DNA of the CDR3 is TGTGCCACCAGCAGAAGCGGGGGACTAGCGGGAGGCCCGGGCGGCTACAATGAGCAGTTCTTC. This sequence joins TRBV15 and TRBJ2-1; TRBD2 aligns across 15 bases. Germline loops: CDR1 LNHNV, CDR2 YYDKDF (reference sequence). V shed 2 bases, J shed 3 bases, and the junction held 14 bases outside the gene matches. This CDR3 is built from 21 residues.

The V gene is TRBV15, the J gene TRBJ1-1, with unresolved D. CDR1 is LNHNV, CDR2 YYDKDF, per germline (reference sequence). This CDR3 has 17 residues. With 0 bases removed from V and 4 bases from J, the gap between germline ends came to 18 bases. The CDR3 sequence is CATSRESLTVGGTEAFF. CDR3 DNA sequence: TGTGCCACCAGCAGAGAATCGTTAACGGTTGGTGGCACTGAAGCTTTCTTT.

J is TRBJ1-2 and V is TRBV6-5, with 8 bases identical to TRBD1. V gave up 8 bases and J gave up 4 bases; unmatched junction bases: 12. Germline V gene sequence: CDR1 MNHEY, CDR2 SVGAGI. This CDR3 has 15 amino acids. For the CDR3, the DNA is TGTGCCAGCTCCCGAGGAACAGGGGGATCCTATGGCTACACCTTC. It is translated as CASSRGTGGSYGYTF.

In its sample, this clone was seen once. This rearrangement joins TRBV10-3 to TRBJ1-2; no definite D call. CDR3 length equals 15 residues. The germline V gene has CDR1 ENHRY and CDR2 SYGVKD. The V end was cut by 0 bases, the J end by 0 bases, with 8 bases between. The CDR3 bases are TGTGCCATCAGTGAGTCAGGGCGATCTAACTATGGCTACACCTTC. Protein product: CAISESGRSNYGYTF.

In DNA, the CDR3 is TGTGCCAGCAGTCATTCCCACCTTCGGGAGACCCAGTACTTC. Amino acid sequence: CASSHSHLRETQYF. The chain recombines TRBV6-2 or TRBV6-3 with TRBJ2-5; no definite D call. CDR3 size: 14 residues. Trimming left V 5 bases short and J 5 bases short, with 15 bases between. Per the germline V gene, CDR1 is MNHEY and CDR2 is SVGEGT.

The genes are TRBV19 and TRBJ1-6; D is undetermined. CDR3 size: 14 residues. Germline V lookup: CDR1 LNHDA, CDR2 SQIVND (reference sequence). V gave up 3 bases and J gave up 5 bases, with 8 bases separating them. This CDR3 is CASSISRDNSPLHF. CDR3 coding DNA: TGTGCCAGTAGTATCTCCAGAGATAATTCACCCCTCCACTTT.

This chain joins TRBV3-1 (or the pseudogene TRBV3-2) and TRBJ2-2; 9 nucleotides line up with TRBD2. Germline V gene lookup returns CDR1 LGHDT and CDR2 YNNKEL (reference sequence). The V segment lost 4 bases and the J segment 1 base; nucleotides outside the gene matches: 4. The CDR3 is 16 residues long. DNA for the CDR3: TGTGCCAGCAGCCCTAGCGGGACGAAGAACACCGGGGAGCTGTTTTTT. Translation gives CASSPSGTKNTGELFF.

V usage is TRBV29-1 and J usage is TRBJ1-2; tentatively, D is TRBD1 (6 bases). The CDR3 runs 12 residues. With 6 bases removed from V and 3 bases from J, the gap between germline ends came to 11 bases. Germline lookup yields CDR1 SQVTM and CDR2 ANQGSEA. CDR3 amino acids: CSVGTTDYGYTF. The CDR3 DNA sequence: TGCAGCGTGGGGACAACTGACTATGGCTACACCTTC.